The rows below give T cell receptor beta chains drawn from one sample of a study of T cells in Graves' hyperthyroidism and ophthalmopathy. TCRdb processed the multiplex PCR reads anew with MiXCR; each CDR3 protein has one entry. The repertoire consists of almost 600,000 distinct CDR3 sequences, with more than 11% occurring once and the leading ten covering 5.8%. Input material: blood. Every receptor here comes from a woman aged 25 to 39 with Graves' hyperthyroidism that later progressed to Graves' ophthalmopathy. The CDR3 runs from the conserved cysteine through the conserved F or W. A D gene is named only where the DNA matches it firmly. The size field is filled for only some rows; it gives once, few, many or a size class.

cdr3_nt: TGTGCCAGCACTTGGGCGCAGAATTCACCCCTCCACTTT
cdr3_aa: CASTWAQNSPLHF
clone_size: few
j_call: TRBJ1-6
d_call: .
v_call: TRBV6-5

cdr3_nt: TGTGCCAGCAGTCGTACCGGGACAGGGGCATATTGCACCTTC
cdr3_aa: CASSRTGTGAYCTF
clone_size: .
j_call: TRBJ1-2
d_call: TRBD1
v_call: TRBV6-1

cdr3_nt: TGTGCCAGCAGCTTCGACAGTCCAGGGGTGAACACTGAAGCTTTCTTT
cdr3_aa: CASSFDSPGVNTEAFF
clone_size: many
j_call: TRBJ1-1
d_call: .
v_call: TRBV7-3

cdr3_nt: TGTGCTAGTCGGAACACTGAAGCTTTCTTT
cdr3_aa: CASRNTEAFF
clone_size: many
j_call: TRBJ1-1
d_call: .
v_call: TRBV12-5

cdr3_nt: TGTGCCAGCAGCCCGTCCCCTGCGGAAGAGACCCAGTACTTC
cdr3_aa: CASSPSPAEETQYF
clone_size: many
j_call: TRBJ2-5
d_call: .
v_call: TRBV7-3

cdr3_nt: TGTGCCGCAGGACCGCGGAAGGATTACATGAACACTGAAGCTTTCTTT
cdr3_aa: CAAGPRKDYMNTEAFF
clone_size: .
j_call: TRBJ1-1
d_call: .
v_call: TRBV19

cdr3_nt: TGTGCCAGCAGCAGGGGGGGGGCCGTGGGGAATGAGCAGTTCTTC
cdr3_aa: CASSRGGAVGNEQFF
clone_size: many
j_call: TRBJ2-1
d_call: .
v_call: TRBV9

cdr3_nt: TGTGCCAGCAGCCCCCGGAGGAAGATAAGGTGGGGGACCCAGTACTTC
cdr3_aa: CASSPRRKIRWGTQYF
clone_size: .
j_call: TRBJ2-5
d_call: .
v_call: TRBV5-6

cdr3_nt: TGTGCCAGCAGTTACCATGACAATAATGAAAAACTGTTTTTT
cdr3_aa: CASSYHDNNEKLFF
clone_size: few
j_call: TRBJ1-4
d_call: .
v_call: TRBV6-5

cdr3_nt: TGTGCCAGCAGTTACTCTCTAGCCGACGGCTACACCTTC
cdr3_aa: CASSYSLADGYTF
clone_size: .
j_call: TRBJ1-2
d_call: .
v_call: TRBV6-2/TRBV6-3

cdr3_nt: TGCAGTGCGAGGACAGGGGGCGCCTATGGCTACACCTTC
cdr3_aa: CSARTGGAYGYTF
clone_size: .
j_call: TRBJ1-2
d_call: TRBD1
v_call: TRBV20-1

cdr3_nt: TGCAGCGTTGTGTTGCAGGGGAAGAACTATGGCTACACCTTC
cdr3_aa: CSVVLQGKNYGYTF
clone_size: many
j_call: TRBJ1-2
d_call: .
v_call: TRBV29-1

cdr3_nt: TGCAGTGCTATTATGCCTGCTGCCAGGGATACGCAGTATTTT
cdr3_aa: CSAIMPAARDTQYF
clone_size: .
j_call: TRBJ2-3
d_call: .
v_call: TRBV20-1

cdr3_nt: TGTGCCAGTAGTCTCCTCCGCGACAGGGCTCTTTCCGAGCAGTACTTC
cdr3_aa: CASSLLRDRALSEQYF
clone_size: many
j_call: TRBJ2-7
d_call: TRBD1
v_call: TRBV19